One and the same sample provided the 21 T cell receptor beta chains below, sequenced in a study of cytomegalovirus exposure and HLA in healthy donors. PCR employed 60 Vbeta and 13 Jbeta primers. Generated by immunoSEQ multiplex PCR, the TCRdb table keeps only in-frame clones and is missing some. Of fewer than 150,000 clones listed, 78% are singletons. Sequenced input: PBMCs. The receptors here all came from a male donor in good health and CMV-seronegative.

This clone was counted once. The chain joins TRBV5-1 to TRBJ2-3; possible D gene TRBD1, 5 bases. The CDR3 contains 13 residues. V lost 4 bases and J 2 bases, leaving 8 bases between the germline ends. Looked up from germline, CDR1 is SGHRS and CDR2 is YFSETQ. As DNA, the CDR3 is TGCGCCAGCAGCGACAGCCTCACAGATACGCAGTATTTT. Encoded protein: CASSDSLTDTQYF.

This rearrangement joins TRBV5-1 to TRBJ2-7, with 8 bases fitting TRBD2. Germline V lookup: CDR1 SGHRS, CDR2 YFSETQ. After removal of 9 bases from V and 7 bases from J, the junction contained 9 bases not matched to a gene. CDR3 length: 12 residues. The CDR3, as DNA: TGCGCCACCAGTAGCGGGACAAGTGAGCAGTACTTC. It yields the protein CATSSGTSEQYF.

This clone has just a few counts. The chain uses TRBV10-3 and TRBJ1-1; 9 positions match TRBD1. Germline CDR1 reads ENHRY; CDR2 reads SYGVKD. V gave up 6 bases and J gave up 8 bases; unmatched junction bases: 7. The CDR3 has 13 residues. CDR3 region: CAIRGTGTEEAFF. The CDR3 region has the DNA TGTGCCATCAGAGGGACAGGGACTGAGGAAGCTTTCTTT.

The sample holds one count of this clone. The J gene is TRBJ1-4, the V gene TRBV7-9; 10 nucleotides align to TRBD1. With 5 bases clipped from V and 8 bases from J, the junction kept 8 bases outside the gene matches. Germline values: CDR1 SEHNR, CDR2 FQNEAQ (reference sequence). This CDR3 is 15 amino acids long. CDR3 amino acids: CASSPGQGDLEKLFF. CDR3 DNA sequence: TGTGCCAGCAGCCCCGGACAGGGGGATCTGGAAAAACTGTTTTTT.

This clone occurred a few times. The rearrangement links TRBV20-1 to TRBJ1-1; no clear D. Germline values: CDR1 DFQATT, CDR2 SNEGSKA (reference sequence). The CDR3 has 11 amino acids. V dropped 1 base and J dropped 7 bases, with 7 bases sitting between them. In nucleotides, the CDR3 is TGCAGTGCTAGAGGGCCGCTTGAAGCTTTCTTT. Amino acids: CSARGPLEAFF.

V is TRBV30 and J is TRBJ1-2, with D perhaps matching TRBD1 (5 bases). Germline CDR1 is GTSNPN and CDR2 is SVGIG (reference sequence). The CDR3 sequence is 13 residues long. The germline V and J ends were trimmed by 4 bases and 4 bases, with 13 bases remaining between them. The CDR3 bases are TGTGCCTGGAAAAAGACAGAAATCTATGGCTACACCTTC. Residues: CAWKKTEIYGYTF.

The chain employs TRBV6-5 and TRBJ2-7; possible D gene TRBD1, 6 bases. V lost 2 bases, J lost 3 bases, and 14 bases lay in between. The V gene's germline CDR1 is MNHEY and CDR2 SVGAGI. This CDR3 is built from 15 residues. CDR3 nucleotide sequence: TGTGCCAGCAGTTACGGGGGCAGGGGACACTACGAGCAGTACTTC. It specifies CASSYGGRGHYEQYF.

This clone was seen only once. The rearrangement links TRBV19 to TRBJ1-5; tentatively, D is TRBD1 (5 bases). Trimming shortened V by 5 bases and J by 3 bases, and 11 bases separated the two germline ends. CDR1 is LNHDA, CDR2 SQIVND, per germline (reference sequence). The CDR3 runs to 14 residues. The CDR3 DNA follows: TGTGCCAGTAGTCAGGGTTTCAACAATCAGCCCCAGCATTTT. Translating gives CASSQGFNNQPQHF.

This chain uses TRBV5-4 with TRBJ2-7, with TRBD1 matching over 7 bases. Germline V gene sequence: CDR1 SGHNT, CDR2 YYREEE (reference sequence). Germline trimming cut 3 bases from V and 1 base from J; bases unmatched to any gene: 16. This CDR3 contains 18 residues. Here the CDR3 DNA reads TGTGCCAGCAGCTCCAGAAATCGACAGGGCGAACAGTCCTACGAGCAGTACTTC. Translating gives CASSSRNRQGEQSYEQYF.

V usage is TRBV12-2 and J usage is TRBJ2-2; the tabulated D call, TRBD1, remains unverified against the DNA. TRBV12-2 is a documented pseudogene. The CDR3 length is 15 residues. CDR3 DNA sequence: TGTGTGGAGCCGTGGACAGGGGGTATCACCGGGGAGCTGTTTTTT. Translating gives CVEPWTGGITGELFF.

This clone occurred once. This chain uses TRBV29-1 with TRBJ1-2; D is undetermined. Trimming pared 4 bases from V and 7 bases from J, leaving 10 bases between. This CDR3 region has 11 residues. Per germline, CDR1 SQVTM and CDR2 ANQGSEA. CDR3 nucleotide sequence: TGCAGCGTTGGAGGGATCGCTGGCTACACCTTC. It specifies CSVGGIAGYTF.

This rearrangement joins TRBV11-2 to TRBJ2-7; perhaps TRBD2 as D (5 bases). The V and J ends lost 5 bases and 2 bases respectively, with 16 bases between them. The CDR3 is made up of 15 amino acids. The germline CDR1 and CDR2 sequences are SGHAT and FQNNGV. This chain's CDR3 is CASSRAGIIAYEQYF. For the CDR3, the DNA is TGTGCCAGCAGCCGCGCCGGGATCATTGCCTACGAGCAGTACTTC.

The chain recombines TRBV19 with TRBJ2-1; 10 nucleotides match TRBD2. V lost 9 bases to trimming and J lost 2 bases; unmatched junction nucleotides: 7. Germline lookup yields CDR1 LNHDA and CDR2 SQIVND (reference sequence). This CDR3 comprises 15 residues. The CDR3 spells CASRTSGTTYNEQFF. Written as DNA, the CDR3 is TGTGCCAGCCGAACTAGCGGGACCACCTACAATGAGCAGTTCTTC.

V and J are TRBV6-5 and TRBJ1-2; the D gene is possibly TRBD1 (5 bases). V dropped 5 bases and J dropped 7 bases, with 14 bases sitting between them. Germline CDR1 and CDR2: MNHEY and SVGAGI. This CDR3 comprises 13 residues. CDR3 sequence (DNA): TGTGCCAGCAGTCACGGGGGGGAAAGTGGCTACACCTTC. This gives the protein CASSHGGESGYTF.

In its sample, this clone was seen a few times. The V and J genes are TRBV27 and TRBJ2-1; possibly TRBD1 for D (6 bases). The CDR3 length is 12 residues. Germline CDR1 is MNHEY and CDR2 is SMNVEV (reference sequence). V lost 5 bases, J lost 10 bases, and 12 bases lay in between. The CDR3: CASSLKTGEQFF. The CDR3 DNA is TGTGCCAGCAGTCTAAAGACAGGAGAGCAGTTCTTC.

The J gene is TRBJ2-1, the V gene TRBV2, with 8 bases lining up with TRBD2. V gave up 4 bases and J gave up 2 bases; unmatched junction bases: 4. Germline lookup yields CDR1 SNHLY and CDR2 FYNNEI. The CDR3 extends over 15 amino acids. The CDR3 DNA is TGTGCCAGCAGTGTAGCACTAGCGGCCTACAATGAGCAGTTCTTC. Amino acids: CASSVALAAYNEQFF.

This rearrangement joins TRBV7-2 to TRBJ2-5; 10 nucleotides agree with TRBD2. The CDR3 sequence is 15 residues long. V dropped 6 bases and J dropped 1; count of bases not matched to a gene: 5. Looked up from germline, CDR1 is SGHTA and CDR2 is FQGNSA. The CDR3 region is CASSPSGGLQETQYF. The CDR3 coding sequence is TGTGCCAGCAGTCCTAGCGGGGGCCTCCAAGAGACCCAGTACTTC.

The J gene is TRBJ2-7, the V gene TRBV30, with TRBD2 as a possible D gene (5 bases). V was clipped by 6 bases and J by 2 bases, with 17 bases between them. CDR1 is GTSNPN and CDR2 is SVGIG in the germline V gene (reference sequence). This CDR3 contains 14 residues. The CDR3 DNA reads TGTGCCTGCCCAAGAGGGCGTCACCCCTACGAGCAGTACTTC. Amino acid sequence: CACPRGRHPYEQYF.

This rearrangement joins TRBV6-6 to TRBJ1-2; the match to TRBD1 covers 7 bases. The CDR3 is made up of 15 amino acids. V was pared by 2 bases and J by 4 bases, with 7 bases of the junction left unmatched. The germline gives CDR1 MNHNY, CDR2 SVGAGI (reference sequence). The CDR3 loop reads CASSYVTGPVYGYTF. CDR3 bases: TGTGCCAGCAGTTACGTGACAGGGCCGGTCTATGGCTACACCTTC.

This chain uses TRBV19 with TRBJ2-7; possibly TRBD2 for D (6 bases). The CDR3 totals 15 residues. V was shortened by 5 bases and J by 2 bases, with 16 bases between the two germline ends. Germline loops: CDR1 LNHDA, CDR2 SQIVND (reference sequence). CDR3 coding DNA: TGTGCCAGTAGTTCCCCCCAGCGGGCTCCCTACGAGCAGTACTTC. Its translation is CASSSPQRAPYEQYF.

The V and J genes are TRBV5-6 and TRBJ1-1, with 9 bases identical to TRBD1. The CDR3 spans 15 residues. In germline, CDR1 is SGHDT, CDR2 YYEEEE. The junction had 2 bases not matched to a gene; V was cut back by 1 base and J by 1 base. The CDR3 loop reads CASSLMTGGNTEAFF. The CDR3 nucleotides read TGTGCCAGCAGCTTGATGACAGGGGGGAACACTGAAGCTTTCTTT.